The sequence of this T cell receptor (beta chain) was determined in a study of blood T cell repertoires in COVID-19. Looking at the study overall: The United States, Italy and Spain were the sources of the acute and convalescent COVID-19 samples. T cells, B-cell-depleted T cells, or PBMCs provided the cDNA or gDNA that served as material.

Per the original methods: Researchers report that nucleated cell counts were estimated from reference gene primer amplification. The method was immunoSEQ multiplex PCR; TCRdb's version includes in-frame clones alone and lacks a portion of them. V and J calls and clone size are those listed in that table; D and trimming were worked out from the DNA. The sample lists 60,000 to 70,000 clones, about 91% occurring once. The sequence came from a human donor with active COVID-19. The donor label of this sample is uncertain. Sequences were obtained from peripheral blood.

The CDR3 DNA reads TGTGCCAGCAGTTACTCGATTTTGCGAGGGGGATCTACAACGGAGCAGTACTTC. Its translation: CASSYSILRGGSTTEQYF. The V gene is TRBV6-2 or TRBV6-3, the J gene TRBJ2-7, with a tentative D call TRBD1 (6 bases). Trimming pared 0 bases from V and 7 bases from J, leaving 25 bases between. The CDR3 spans 18 residues. Germline CDR1 MNHEY, CDR2 SVGEGT.